Only one count was recorded for the clone carrying this T cell receptor (beta chain). The antigen remains unidentified. Sequencing was performed with immunoSEQ multiplex PCR; in TCRdb, only in-frame clones are kept and a portion is missing. The sample consists of around 250,000 clones, 90% of them appearing once. This record comes from a study of cytomegalovirus exposure and HLA in healthy donors. Across the study: The same platform was used for the 120 validation repertoires and the roughly 720 first-cohort repertoires, a later analysis reported. Study results and limitations: Altogether, some 170 TCR beta chains were recorded as cytomegalovirus-associated. Most TCR sequences were rare, but some public TCRs occurred in many donors. TCR clusters originating in the first cohort tended to co-occur in the 110 or so validation repertoires, according to a later analysis.

The V gene's germline CDR1 is KGHSH and CDR2 LQKENI. V was trimmed by 6 bases and J by 2 bases, leaving 13 bases between them. This CDR3 contains 15 residues. This sequence joins TRBV18 and TRBJ2-2; D may be TRBD2 (5 bases). Sequenced material: PBMCs. The TCR sequence derives from a woman aged 30 to 39 in good health and CMV-seronegative. The CDR3 DNA follows: TGTGCCAGCTCCTCGGACTTTCACAACACCGGGGAGCTGTTTTTT. Protein sequence: CASSSDFHNTGELFF.